The 29 T cell receptor beta chains presented below share a single source sample, sequenced in a study of spatial heterogeneity in lung cancer. Their cognate antigens are unknown. TCRdb processed the 5' RACE reads anew with MiXCR; each CDR3 protein has one entry. The sample has approximately 8,000 distinct CDR3 sequences, about 8% seen once. Time point described: sample taken at primary tumor resection. Whole-study results and caveats: Intratumoral expanded alpha and beta TCR counts were found to track tumor mutation counts.

The sample consisted of lung tumor tissue, taken at surgery. All receptors come from a male donor with early-stage non-small cell lung cancer.

This clonotype occurred many times. Within a library made for alpha chains, this beta chain is off target, and its count is uninformative. V gene TRBV5-6 combines with J gene TRBJ2-7, with 14 bases aligning to TRBD2. The CDR3 covers 18 residues. J gave up 0 bases and V 1 base, and 6 bases lay outside the gene matches. Germline V gene data show CDR1 as SGHDT and CDR2 as YYEEEE. The CDR3: CASSLWTSGRLRSYEQYF. Here the CDR3 DNA reads TGTGCCAGCAGCTTGTGGACTAGCGGGAGGCTTCGCTCCTACGAGCAGTACTTC.

By sample fraction, this clonotype is medium-sized. In a library made to pick up alpha chains, this beta chain is a stray read with a size that means little. The chain joins TRBV18 to TRBJ2-2, with 12 positions matching TRBD2. The germline gives CDR1 KGHSH, CDR2 LQKENI. J lost 5 bases, V lost 3 bases, and 4 bases had no gene match. This CDR3 has 16 residues. CDR3 DNA: TGTGCCAGCTCACCTGCCGGACTAGCGGGAACCGGGGAGCTGTTTTTT. It specifies CASSPAGLAGTGELFF.

In its sample, this clonotype was seen many times. This beta chain came through as a stray read in a library set up for alpha chains, and its size says little. The chain couples TRBV2 to TRBJ2-2, with 10 bases that match TRBD2. Germline CDR1 SNHLY, CDR2 FYNNEI. This CDR3 spans 18 amino acids. V shed 5 bases and J 0 bases; nucleotides not matched to a gene: 9. The CDR3 is CASSPGLAIYANTGELFF. The CDR3 DNA reads TGTGCCAGCAGTCCGGGACTAGCGATTTACGCGAACACCGGGGAGCTGTTTTTT.

This clonotype was seen only a few times. This beta chain represents an off-target read in a library built for alpha chains; its size is of limited meaning. The V call is TRBV20-1, the J call TRBJ1-1; no clear D. In germline, CDR1 is DFQATT, CDR2 SNEGSKA (reference sequence). This CDR3 contains 13 residues. V lost 3 bases, J lost 9 bases, and 17 bases lay in between. The CDR3 spells CSASGDPLRKAFF. DNA for the CDR3: TGCAGTGCTAGTGGGGATCCCCTTCGGAAAGCTTTCTTT.

About this clonotype: This beta chain lies outside the target of a library built for alpha chains; its clone size means little. The chain links TRBV4-2 to TRBJ2-2, with TRBD2 identical over 12 bases. Germline V lookup: CDR1 LGHNA, CDR2 YNFKEQ. This CDR3 comprises 17 residues. J lost 7 bases, V lost 3 bases, and 9 bases had no gene match. The CDR3 reads CASSHSRTSGTDGELFF. The CDR3 bases are TGTGCCAGCAGCCACTCTCGGACTAGCGGGACGGACGGGGAGCTGTTTTTT.

This clonotype ranks as medium-sized. This beta chain slipped into a library made for alpha chains as a stray read, so its size is not meaningful. The rearrangement links TRBV2 to TRBJ1-5; TRBD1 is a possible D gene (5 bases). Trimming left V 2 bases short and J 7 bases short, with 12 bases between. The CDR3 contains 14 residues. CDR1 is SNHLY, CDR2 FYNNEI, per germline. The CDR3 nucleotides are TGTGCCAGCAGTGAATCGGGGGGTGCACAGCCCCAGCATTTT. Its protein is CASSESGGAQPQHF. The full variable domain, rest sourced from reference TRBV2 and TRBJ1-5, is EPEVTQTPSHQVTQMGQEVILRCVPISNHLYFYWYRQILGQKVEFLVSFYNNEISEKSEIFDDQFSVERPDGSNFTLKIRSTKLEDSAMYFCASSESGGAQPQHFGDGTRLSIL.

This clonotype was recorded a few times. This beta chain appears as a stray read in a library generated for alpha chains; its size is not informative. The V call is TRBV20-1, the J call TRBJ1-1; D is ambiguous. The V gene lost 6 bases and the J gene lost 0 bases, with 11 bases spanning the gap. This CDR3 has 13 amino acids. Per germline, CDR1 DFQATT and CDR2 SNEGSKA (reference sequence). CDR3 residues: CSARGSMNTEAFF. DNA for the CDR3: TGCAGTGCCCGAGGGTCAATGAACACTGAAGCTTTCTTT.

This clonotype was recorded many times. The library was designed around alpha chains, so this beta chain is a stray read whose abundance carries little weight. This chain uses TRBV20-1 with TRBJ1-5; D not resolved. Germline CDR1 is DFQATT and CDR2 is SNEGSKA (reference sequence). The length of the CDR3 is 12 residues. Trimming cost V 5 bases and J 7 bases, with 12 bases left between them. The DNA of the CDR3 is TGCAGTGCTGGCCGGGTGGGACAGCCCCAGCATTTT. Protein sequence: CSAGRVGQPQHF.

This clonotype is labeled medium-sized. The size of this beta chain means little, since it is a stray read in a library made for alpha chains. The chain uses TRBV11-2 and TRBJ1-6; 9 bases are shared with TRBD1. The germline gives CDR1 SGHAT, CDR2 FQNNGV. V lost 5 bases and J lost 9; bases outside the gene matches: 2. There are 13 residues in the CDR3. CDR3 in amino acids: CASSGQGSSPLHF. The CDR3 DNA sequence: TGTGCCAGCAGCGGACAGGGGAGTTCACCCCTCCACTTT.

In its sample, this clonotype was seen many times. This beta chain appears as a stray read in a library generated for alpha chains; its size is not informative. The rearrangement uses TRBV19 and TRBJ2-1, with 7 bases matching TRBD1. V lost 5 bases to trimming and J lost 8 bases; unmatched junction nucleotides: 6. Germline values: CDR1 LNHDA, CDR2 SQIVND (reference sequence). CDR3 size: 13 residues. The CDR3 reads CASSQQGSHEQFF. CDR3 coding DNA: TGTGCCAGTAGTCAACAGGGGTCCCATGAGCAGTTCTTC. The variable domain in full, completed from reference TRBV19 and TRBJ2-1, reads DGGITQSPKYLFRKEGQNVTLSCEQNLNHDAMYWYRQDPGQGLRLIYYSQIVNDFQKGDIAEGYSVSREKKESFPLTVTSAQKNPTAFYLCASSQQGSHEQFFGPGTRLTVL.

This clonotype appeared many times. With the library built for alpha chains, this beta chain is off target and its frequency is not meaningful. The CDR3: CSARDSSGGSTDTQYF. Written as DNA, the CDR3 is TGCAGTGCTAGAGACTCTAGCGGGGGTAGCACAGATACGCAGTATTTT. The chain uses TRBV20-1 and TRBJ2-3; 10 positions agree with TRBD2. The germline V gene encodes CDR1 DFQATT and CDR2 SNEGSKA (reference sequence). The junction had 3 bases not matched to a gene; V was cut back by 0 bases and J by 0 bases. The CDR3 totals 16 residues.

Notes on this clonotype: This beta chain turned up in a library designed for alpha chains; as an off-target read, its abundance says little. The chain is built from TRBV6-5 and TRBJ2-3; D uncertain. From germline, CDR1 is MNHEY and CDR2 SVGAGI. The V gene lost 10 bases and the J gene lost 6 bases, with 11 bases spanning the gap. This CDR3 is 11 amino acids long. CDR3 amino acids: CATYSRDTQYF. The CDR3 coding sequence is TGTGCCACCTATTCACGCGATACGCAGTATTTT.

Points on this clonotype: The junction shows a germline mismatch at one end, possibly a read error. This beta chain is an off-target read within a library intended for alpha chains, so its frequency means little. This chain links TRBV10-2 with TRBJ2-5; 10 bases are shared with TRBD1. Germline V gene data show CDR1 as WSHSY and CDR2 as SAAADI. The CDR3 spans 15 residues. For the CDR3, the DNA is TGCGCCAGCAGGCCTGGACAGGGGGGATGGGAGACCCGGCACTTC. Its translation: CASRPGQGGWETRHF.

This clonotype has a count of ten or more. As an off-target read in a library built for alpha chains, this beta chain has a frequency of little significance. The chain has TRBV19 and TRBJ1-1; D not certain. V lost 3 bases and J lost 8, with 13 bases in between. Germline V gene data show CDR1 as LNHDA and CDR2 as SQIVND (reference sequence). The CDR3 is made up of 13 amino acids. The CDR3 protein is CASSILGRAEAFF. The CDR3 DNA follows: TGTGCCAGTAGTATCTTAGGTAGGGCGGAAGCTTTCTTT. Together with reference TRBV19 and TRBJ1-1, the CDR3 gives the full variable domain: DGGITQSPKYLFRKEGQNVTLSCEQNLNHDAMYWYRQDPGQGLRLIYYSQIVNDFQKGDIAEGYSVSREKKESFPLTVTSAQKNPTAFYLCASSILGRAEAFFGQGTRLTVV.

By proportion, this clonotype is medium-sized. The library was prepared for alpha chains; this beta chain is a stray read, so its frequency means little. The chain is built from TRBV7-2 and TRBJ1-5; 8 bases fit TRBD1. This CDR3 has 12 residues. The junction had 1 base not matched to a gene; V was cut back by 6 bases and J by 6 bases. Germline lookup yields CDR1 SGHTA and CDR2 FQGNSA. The CDR3 DNA follows: TGTGCCAGCAGTGGGACAGGTCAGCCCCAGCATTTT. Protein product: CASSGTGQPQHF.

By sample fraction, this clonotype is medium-sized (0.01 to 0.1%). Within a library made for alpha chains, this beta chain is off target, and its count is uninformative. The chain joins TRBV7-9 to TRBJ2-2, with TRBD2 as a possible D gene (5 bases). Per the germline V gene, CDR1 is SEHNR and CDR2 is FQNEAQ (reference sequence). Trimming pared 1 base from V and 7 bases from J, leaving 7 bases between. The CDR3 is 13 residues long. CDR3: CASSLERFGELFF. The CDR3 region has the DNA TGTGCCAGCAGCTTAGAGCGGTTCGGGGAGCTGTTTTTT.

This clonotype came up many times. The library was designed around alpha chains, so this beta chain is a stray read whose abundance carries little weight. The chain couples TRBV12-3 or TRBV12-4 to TRBJ2-3; 7 bases match TRBD2. The CDR3 is 15 amino acids. V lost 0 bases, J lost 2 bases, and 2 bases stayed unmatched. CDR3 DNA: TGTGCCAGCAGTTTAGCGGGAGGGCCCACAGATACGCAGTATTTT. Translated, it gives CASSLAGGPTDTQYF.

This clonotype was seen repeatedly, ten times or more. A library made for alpha chains picked up this beta chain off target, so its size means little. The rearrangement links TRBV2 to TRBJ1-1, with D tentatively TRBD1 (5 bases). Trimming took 11 bases from V and 2 from J, leaving 15 bases between them. Germline V gene sequence: CDR1 SNHLY, CDR2 FYNNEI. The CDR3 sequence is 13 residues long. CDR3 DNA sequence: TGTGCCTGCCGGGGCGGCCCAAACACTGAAGCTTTCTTT. Protein product: CACRGGPNTEAFF.

This clonotype qualifies as medium-sized. The library was prepared for alpha chains; this beta chain is a stray read, so its frequency means little. The V gene is TRBV7-8, the J gene TRBJ2-2; D ambiguous. The CDR3 contains 14 residues. V lost 1 base, J lost 1 base, and 4 bases lay in between. CDR1 is SGHVS and CDR2 is FQNEAQ in the germline V gene. CDR3 sequence reads: CASSLGLNTGELFF. The DNA for the CDR3 is TGTGCCAGCAGCTTAGGGCTGAACACCGGGGAGCTGTTTTTT.

This clonotype was seen many times. Since it is a stray read in a library aimed at alpha chains, this beta chain has a size that is not meaningful. This chain links TRBV7-2 with TRBJ2-7; possibly TRBD2 for D (7 bases). CDR1 is SGHTA, CDR2 FQGNSA, per germline. The germline V and J ends were trimmed by 5 bases and 3 bases, with 17 bases remaining between them. The length of the CDR3 is 15 residues. CDR3: CASSPFEGGGYEQYF. For the CDR3, the DNA is TGTGCCAGCAGCCCCTTCGAGGGGGGGGGCTACGAGCAGTACTTC.

This clonotype has a count of ten or more. This beta chain is an off-target read within a library intended for alpha chains, so its frequency means little. The V gene is TRBV19, the J gene TRBJ2-3, with unresolved D. Trimming removed 4 bases at V and 10 bases at J, with 15 bases between. CDR1 is LNHDA and CDR2 is SQIVND in the germline V gene (reference sequence). The length of the CDR3 is 13 residues. The CDR3, as DNA: TGTGCCAGTAGTAATCGACATCATGATGCGCAGTATTTT. Its translation is CASSNRHHDAQYF.

Comments on this clonotype: Since the library was made to target alpha chains, this beta chain is a stray read and its abundance is not meaningful. This chain connects TRBV7-2 to TRBJ2-7; 8 bases fit TRBD2. Germline-derived CDR1 and CDR2 are SGHTA and FQGNSA. Trimming removed 3 bases from V and 6 bases from J; junction bases left unmatched: 4. The CDR3 contains 13 residues. CDR3 nucleotides: TGTGCCAGCAGCTTGAGCGGGGGTATCGAGCAGTACTTC. Protein product: CASSLSGGIEQYF.

This clonotype was seen repeatedly, ten times or more. Being off target in a library aimed at alpha chains, this beta chain has a size of little meaning. V gene TRBV29-1 combines with J gene TRBJ2-3, with D perhaps TRBD2 (5 bases). Germline CDR1 is SQVTM and CDR2 is ANQGSEA. CDR3 length: 13 amino acids. Trimming removed 3 bases from V and 1 base from J, with 8 bases in between. The CDR3 sequence is CSVDEGGTDTQYF. CDR3 coding DNA: TGCAGCGTTGACGAGGGCGGCACAGATACGCAGTATTTT.

In regard to this clonotype: Because the library targeted alpha chains, this beta chain is an off-target read whose size means little. The chain combines TRBV10-3 with TRBJ2-3; D is uncertain. The CDR3 sequence is 15 residues long. Germline CDR1 ENHRY, CDR2 SYGVKD. With 3 bases removed from V and 2 bases from J, the gap between germline ends came to 12 bases. The CDR3 here is CAISDPSNTTDTQYF. As DNA, the CDR3 is TGTGCCATCAGTGACCCGAGCAATACCACAGATACGCAGTATTTT.

By share, this clonotype counts as medium-sized. This beta chain lies outside the target of a library built for alpha chains; its clone size means little. The V gene is TRBV20-1, the J gene TRBJ1-2; 11 nucleotides align to TRBD1. Germline trimming cut 4 bases from V and 14 bases from J; bases unmatched to any gene: 9. The CDR3 covers 12 residues. The V gene's germline CDR1 is DFQATT and CDR2 SNEGSKA (reference sequence). CDR3 in DNA: TGCAGTGCTACCCGGGACAGGGGGACTTTTACCTTC. It translates to CSATRDRGTFTF.

At least ten counts were recorded for this clonotype. The library was prepared for alpha chains; this beta chain is a stray read, so its frequency means little. The V and J genes are TRBV5-5 and TRBJ2-2; TRBD2 agrees at 9 bases. Per the germline V gene, CDR1 is SGHKS and CDR2 is YYEKEE (reference sequence). The CDR3 is 15 residues long. V was pared by 0 bases and J by 6 bases, with 3 bases of the junction left unmatched. The CDR3 is CASSLVAGAAGELFF. CDR3 sequence (DNA): TGTGCCAGCAGCTTGGTAGCGGGAGCGGCCGGGGAGCTGTTTTTT.

This clonotype is medium-sized in the sample. The library was designed around alpha chains, so this beta chain is a stray read whose abundance carries little weight. The genes are TRBV7-7 and TRBJ2-1, with 12 positions matching TRBD1. The CDR3 is 17 residues long. Trimming cost V 4 bases and J 9 bases; bases outside gene matches: 13. CDR1 and CDR2 (germline): SSHAT, FNYEAQ (reference sequence). Here the CDR3 DNA reads TGTGCCAGCAGCTGGATCGGGGGACAGGGGGCGCGAGGTGAGCAGTTCTTC. The encoded protein is CASSWIGGQGARGEQFF.

This clonotype showed up many times. This beta chain was picked up by a library intended for alpha chains and is off target, so its count carries little meaning. V and J are TRBV7-2 and TRBJ1-2; possibly TRBD1 for D (6 bases). The CDR3 loop spans 13 amino acids. V lost 0 bases and J lost 4, with 6 bases in between. Germline loops: CDR1 SGHTA, CDR2 FQGNSA. CDR3 loop: CASSLAGAYGYTF. CDR3 coding DNA: TGTGCCAGCAGCTTAGCGGGGGCCTATGGCTACACCTTC.

With respect to this clonotype: This beta chain is a stray read from a library made for alpha chains; its abundance is not meaningful. This chain connects TRBV6-5 to TRBJ1-2; D ambiguous. The CDR3 is made up of 15 amino acids. Germline V gene lookup returns CDR1 MNHEY and CDR2 SVGAGI. With 5 bases removed from V and 4 bases from J, the gap between germline ends came to 17 bases. The CDR3 DNA reads as TGTGCCAGCAGTCTAGCCCTTGGGGTTAGCTATGGCTACACCTTC. It translates to CASSLALGVSYGYTF.